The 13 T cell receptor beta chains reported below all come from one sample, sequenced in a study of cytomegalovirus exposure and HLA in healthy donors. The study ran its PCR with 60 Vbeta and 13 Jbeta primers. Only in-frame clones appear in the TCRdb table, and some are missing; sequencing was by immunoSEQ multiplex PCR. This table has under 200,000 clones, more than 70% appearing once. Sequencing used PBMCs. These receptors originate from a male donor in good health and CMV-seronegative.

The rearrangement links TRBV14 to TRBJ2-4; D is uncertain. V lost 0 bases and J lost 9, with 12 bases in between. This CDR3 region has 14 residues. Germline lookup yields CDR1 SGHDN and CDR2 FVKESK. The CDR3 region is CASSQDWALSIQYF. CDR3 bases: TGTGCCAGCAGCCAAGACTGGGCATTAAGCATTCAGTACTTC.

As DNA, the CDR3 is TGTGCCAGTAGTCCCCAGGGGGCAGGCAATCAGCCCCAGCATTTT. Translated: CASSPQGAGNQPQHF. The rearrangement links TRBV19 to TRBJ1-5; 8 nucleotides agree with TRBD1. V lost 5 bases and J lost 2; bases outside the gene matches: 5. This CDR3 is built from 15 residues. Germline CDR1 and CDR2: LNHDA and SQIVND (reference sequence).

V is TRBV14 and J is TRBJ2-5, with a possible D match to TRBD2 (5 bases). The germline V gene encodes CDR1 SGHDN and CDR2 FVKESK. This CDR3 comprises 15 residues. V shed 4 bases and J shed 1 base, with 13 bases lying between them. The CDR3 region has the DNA TGTGCCAGCAGCCCCAACGCGGGTCCCCAAGAGACCCAGTACTTC. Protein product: CASSPNAGPQETQYF.

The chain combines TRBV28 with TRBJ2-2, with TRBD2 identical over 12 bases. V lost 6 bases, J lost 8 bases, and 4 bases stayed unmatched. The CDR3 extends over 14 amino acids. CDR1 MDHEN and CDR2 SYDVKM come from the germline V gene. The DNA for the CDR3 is TGTGCCAGCAGCAAACTAGCGGGGGGAGGGGAGCTGTTTTTT. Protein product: CASSKLAGGGELFF.

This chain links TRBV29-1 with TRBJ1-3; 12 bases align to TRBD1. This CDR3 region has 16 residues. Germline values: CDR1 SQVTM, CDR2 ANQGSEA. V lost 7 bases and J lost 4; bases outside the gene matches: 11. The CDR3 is CSAIPGQGASGNTIYF. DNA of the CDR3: TGCAGCGCTATACCGGGACAGGGGGCATCCGGAAACACCATATATTTT.

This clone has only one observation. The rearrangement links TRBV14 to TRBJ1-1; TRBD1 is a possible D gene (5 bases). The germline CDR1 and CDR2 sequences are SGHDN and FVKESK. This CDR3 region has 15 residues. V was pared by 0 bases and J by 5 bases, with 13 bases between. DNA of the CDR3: TGTGCCAGCAGCCAAGATCGTGGCAGGGTTACTGAAGCTTTCTTT. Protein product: CASSQDRGRVTEAFF.

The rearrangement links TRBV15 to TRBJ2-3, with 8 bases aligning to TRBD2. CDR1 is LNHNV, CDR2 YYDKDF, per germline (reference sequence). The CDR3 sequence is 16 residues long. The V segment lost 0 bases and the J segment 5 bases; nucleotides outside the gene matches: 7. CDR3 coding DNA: TGTGCCACCAGCAGAGATTACGGGAGGGCGGGAGATACGCAGTATTTT. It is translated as CATSRDYGRAGDTQYF.

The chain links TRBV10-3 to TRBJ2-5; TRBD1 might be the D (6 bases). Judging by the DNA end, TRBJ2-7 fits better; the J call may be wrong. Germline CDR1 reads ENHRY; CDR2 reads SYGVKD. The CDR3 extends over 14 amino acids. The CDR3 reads CAISPEGRGYEQYF. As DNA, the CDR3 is TGTGCCATCAGCCCAGAGGGCAGGGGCTACGAGCAGTACTTC.

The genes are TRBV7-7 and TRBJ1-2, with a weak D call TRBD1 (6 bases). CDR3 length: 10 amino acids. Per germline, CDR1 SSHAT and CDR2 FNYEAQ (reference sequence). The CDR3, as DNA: TGTACTAGACAGGCCCTTCTTTGGACCTTC. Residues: CTRQALLWTF.

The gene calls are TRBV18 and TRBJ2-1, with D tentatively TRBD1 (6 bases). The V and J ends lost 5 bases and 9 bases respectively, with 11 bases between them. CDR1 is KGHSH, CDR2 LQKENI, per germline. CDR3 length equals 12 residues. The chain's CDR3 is CASSTNRAEQFF. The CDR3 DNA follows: TGTGCCAGCTCAACTAACAGGGCTGAGCAGTTCTTC.

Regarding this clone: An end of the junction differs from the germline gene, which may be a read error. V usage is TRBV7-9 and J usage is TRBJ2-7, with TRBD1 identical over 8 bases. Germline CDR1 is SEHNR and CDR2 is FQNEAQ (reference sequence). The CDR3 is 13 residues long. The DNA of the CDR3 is TGTGCCAGCAGCTTAGCGGCCGAGGGACAGGTCAACTTC. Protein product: CASSLAAEGQVNF.

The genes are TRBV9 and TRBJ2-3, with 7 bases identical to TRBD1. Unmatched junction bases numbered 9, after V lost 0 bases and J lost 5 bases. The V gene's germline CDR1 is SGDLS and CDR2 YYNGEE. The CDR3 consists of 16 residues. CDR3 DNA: TGTGCCAGCAGCGTAGCGGCCAGGGGGTTGATAGATACGCAGTATTTT. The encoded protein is CASSVAARGLIDTQYF. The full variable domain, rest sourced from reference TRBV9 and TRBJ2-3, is DSGVTQTPKHLITATGQRVTLRCSPRSGDLSVYWYQQSLDQGLQFLIQYYNGEERAKGNILERFSAQQFPDLHSELNLSSLELGDSALYFCASSVAARGLIDTQYFGPGTRLTVL.

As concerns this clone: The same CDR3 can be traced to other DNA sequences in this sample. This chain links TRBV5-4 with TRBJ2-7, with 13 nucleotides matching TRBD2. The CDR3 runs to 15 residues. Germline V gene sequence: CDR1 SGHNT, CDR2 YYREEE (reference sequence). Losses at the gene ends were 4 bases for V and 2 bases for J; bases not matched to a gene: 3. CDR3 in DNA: TGTGCCAGCAGCCCTGGACTAGCGGGGGCCTACGAGCAGTACTTC. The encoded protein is CASSPGLAGAYEQYF.